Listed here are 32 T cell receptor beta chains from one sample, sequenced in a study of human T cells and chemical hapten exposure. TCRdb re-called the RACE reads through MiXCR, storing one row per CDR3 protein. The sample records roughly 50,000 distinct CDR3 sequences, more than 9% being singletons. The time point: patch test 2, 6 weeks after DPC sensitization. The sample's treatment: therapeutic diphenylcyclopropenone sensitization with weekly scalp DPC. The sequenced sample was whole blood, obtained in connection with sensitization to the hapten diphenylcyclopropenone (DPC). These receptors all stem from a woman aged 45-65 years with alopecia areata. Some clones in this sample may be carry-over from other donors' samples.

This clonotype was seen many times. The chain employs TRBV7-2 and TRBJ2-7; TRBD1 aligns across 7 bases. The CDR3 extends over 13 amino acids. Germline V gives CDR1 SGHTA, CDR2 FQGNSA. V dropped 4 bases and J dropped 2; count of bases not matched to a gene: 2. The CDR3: CASSSDRTYEQYF. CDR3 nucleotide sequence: TGTGCCAGCAGCTCGGACAGGACCTACGAGCAGTACTTC.

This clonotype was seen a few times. CDR3 bases: TGCGCCAGCAGCCCCCTCGGGAGCTCTGGGGCCAACGTCCTGACTTTC. Translating gives CASSPLGSSGANVLTF. This chain connects TRBV5-1 to TRBJ2-6, with a tentative D call TRBD2 (6 bases). Germline CDR1 and CDR2: SGHRS and YFSETQ. The ends were cut back, 4 bases at V and 0 bases at J, with 11 bases in the middle. The CDR3 totals 16 residues.

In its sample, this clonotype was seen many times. CDR3: CASSPPSGVHTGELFF. CDR3 nucleotides: TGTGCCAGCAGCCCCCCGTCCGGGGTACACACCGGGGAGCTGTTTTTT. This rearrangement joins TRBV9 to TRBJ2-2; tentatively, D is TRBD2 (5 bases). Trimming left V 4 bases short and J 3 bases short, with 16 bases between. The CDR3 totals 16 residues. Germline V gives CDR1 SGDLS, CDR2 YYNGEE.

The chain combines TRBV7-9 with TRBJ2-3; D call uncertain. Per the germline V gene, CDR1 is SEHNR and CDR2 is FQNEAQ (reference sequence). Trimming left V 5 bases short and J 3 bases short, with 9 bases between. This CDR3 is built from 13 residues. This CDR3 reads CASSIMGTDTQYF. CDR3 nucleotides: TGTGCCAGCAGCATCATGGGGACAGATACGCAGTATTTT.

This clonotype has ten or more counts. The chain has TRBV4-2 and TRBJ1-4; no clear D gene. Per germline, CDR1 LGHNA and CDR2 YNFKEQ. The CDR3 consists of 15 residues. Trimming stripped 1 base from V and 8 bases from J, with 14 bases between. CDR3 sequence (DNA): TGTGCCAGCAGCCAAGTGGGCCGGGAAGAGGAAAAACTGTTTTTT. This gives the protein CASSQVGREEEKLFF.

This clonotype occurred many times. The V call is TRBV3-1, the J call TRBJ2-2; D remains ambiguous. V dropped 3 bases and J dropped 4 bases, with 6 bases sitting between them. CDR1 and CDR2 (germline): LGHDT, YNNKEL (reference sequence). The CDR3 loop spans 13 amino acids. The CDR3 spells CASSQGSTGELFF. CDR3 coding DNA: TGTGCCAGCAGCCAGGGCAGCACCGGGGAGCTGTTTTTT.

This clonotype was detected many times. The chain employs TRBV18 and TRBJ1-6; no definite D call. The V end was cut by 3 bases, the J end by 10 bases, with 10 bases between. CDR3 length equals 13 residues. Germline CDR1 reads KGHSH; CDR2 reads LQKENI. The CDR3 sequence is CASSPSGNSPLHF. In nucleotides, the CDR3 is TGTGCCAGCTCACCGAGCGGGAACTCACCCCTCCACTTT.

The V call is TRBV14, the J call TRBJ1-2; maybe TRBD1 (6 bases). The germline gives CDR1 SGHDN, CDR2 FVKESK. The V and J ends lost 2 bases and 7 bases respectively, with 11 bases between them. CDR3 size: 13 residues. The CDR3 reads CASSQQGSSGYTF. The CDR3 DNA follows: TGTGCCAGCAGCCAACAGGGGAGCAGTGGCTACACCTTC.

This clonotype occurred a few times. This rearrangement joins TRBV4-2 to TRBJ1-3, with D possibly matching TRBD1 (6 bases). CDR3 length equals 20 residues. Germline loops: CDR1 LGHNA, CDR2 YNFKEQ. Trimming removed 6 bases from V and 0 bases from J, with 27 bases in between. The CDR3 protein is CASRTPYRTANVYSGNTIYF. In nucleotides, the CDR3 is TGTGCCAGCAGGACCCCTTATAGGACAGCGAATGTTTACTCTGGAAACACCATATATTTT.

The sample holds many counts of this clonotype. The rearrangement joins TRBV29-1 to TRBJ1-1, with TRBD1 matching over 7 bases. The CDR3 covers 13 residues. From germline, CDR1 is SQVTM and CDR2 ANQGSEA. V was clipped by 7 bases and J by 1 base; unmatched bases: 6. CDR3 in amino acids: CSGRGQPNTEAFF. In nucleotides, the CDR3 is TGCAGCGGCCGGGGACAGCCGAACACTGAAGCTTTCTTT.

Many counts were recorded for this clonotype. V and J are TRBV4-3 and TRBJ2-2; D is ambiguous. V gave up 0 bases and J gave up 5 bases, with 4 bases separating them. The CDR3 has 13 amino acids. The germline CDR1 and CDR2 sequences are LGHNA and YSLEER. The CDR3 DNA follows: TGCGCCAGCAGCCAAGATGGTACCGGGGAGCTGTTTTTT. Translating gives CASSQDGTGELFF.

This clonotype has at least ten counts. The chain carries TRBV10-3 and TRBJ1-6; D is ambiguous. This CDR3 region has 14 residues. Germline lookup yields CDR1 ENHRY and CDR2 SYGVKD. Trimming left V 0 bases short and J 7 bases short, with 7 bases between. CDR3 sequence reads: CAISESGANSPLHF. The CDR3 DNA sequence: TGTGCCATCAGTGAGTCGGGTGCCAATTCACCCCTCCACTTT.

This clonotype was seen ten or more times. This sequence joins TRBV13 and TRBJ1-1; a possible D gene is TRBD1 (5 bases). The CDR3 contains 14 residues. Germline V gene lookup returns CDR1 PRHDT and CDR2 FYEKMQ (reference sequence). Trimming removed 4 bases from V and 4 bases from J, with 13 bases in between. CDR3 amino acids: CASSSRGRPTEAFF. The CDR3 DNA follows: TGTGCCAGCAGCTCGAGGGGCCGGCCCACTGAAGCTTTCTTT.

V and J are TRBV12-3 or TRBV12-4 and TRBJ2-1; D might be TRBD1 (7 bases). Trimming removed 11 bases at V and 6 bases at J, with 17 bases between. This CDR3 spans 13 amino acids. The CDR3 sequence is CAAQQGGSNEQFF. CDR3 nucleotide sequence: TGTGCCGCACAGCAGGGGGGTTCCAATGAGCAGTTCTTC.

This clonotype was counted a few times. The CDR3 sequence: CATSRDPPTGGYQSPLHF. In DNA form, the CDR3 reads TGTGCCACCAGCAGAGATCCCCCGACAGGGGGTTATCAGTCACCCCTCCACTTT. V is TRBV15 and J is TRBJ1-6; 9 bases map to TRBD1. With V trimmed by 0 bases and J by 10 bases, 13 bases remained unmatched. The germline CDR1 and CDR2 sequences are LNHNV and YYDKDF (reference sequence). The CDR3 runs to 18 residues. The complete variable domain, with remaining parts taken from reference TRBV15 and TRBJ1-6, reads DAMVIQNPRYQVTQFGKPVTLSCSQTLNHNVMYWYQQKSSQAPKLLFHYYDKDFNNEADTPDNFQSRRPNTSFCFLDIRSPGLGDTAMYLCATSRDPPTGGYQSPLHFGNGTRLTVT.

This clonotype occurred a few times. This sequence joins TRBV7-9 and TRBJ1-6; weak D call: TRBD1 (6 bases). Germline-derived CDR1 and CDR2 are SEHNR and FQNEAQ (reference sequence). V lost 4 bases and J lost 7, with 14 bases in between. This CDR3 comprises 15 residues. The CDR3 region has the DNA TGTGCCAGCAGCTCCCAAACAGGGACCAATTCACCCCTCCACTTT. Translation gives CASSSQTGTNSPLHF.

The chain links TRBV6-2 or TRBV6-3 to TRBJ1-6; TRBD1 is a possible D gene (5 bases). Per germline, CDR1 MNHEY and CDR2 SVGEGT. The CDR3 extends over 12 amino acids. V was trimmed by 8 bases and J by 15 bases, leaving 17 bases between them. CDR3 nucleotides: TGTGCCAGCCGAGGGCAGGGAAATCTCCTCCACTTT. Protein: CASRGQGNLLHF.

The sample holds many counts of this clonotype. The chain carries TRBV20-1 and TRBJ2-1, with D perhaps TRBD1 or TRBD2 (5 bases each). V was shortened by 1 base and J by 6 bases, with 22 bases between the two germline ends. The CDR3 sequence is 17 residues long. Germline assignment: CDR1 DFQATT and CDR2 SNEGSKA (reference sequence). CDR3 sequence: CSARGQGRTVDPNEQFF. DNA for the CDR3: TGCAGTGCTAGAGGGCAGGGTCGGACTGTTGATCCCAATGAGCAGTTCTTC.

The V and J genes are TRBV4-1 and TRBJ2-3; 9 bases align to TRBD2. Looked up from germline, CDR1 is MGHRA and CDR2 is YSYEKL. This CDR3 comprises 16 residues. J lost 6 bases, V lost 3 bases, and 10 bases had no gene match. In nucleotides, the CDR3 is TGCGCCAGCAGCCACGGGCTAGCGGGGAGTAAGGATACGCAGTATTTT. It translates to CASSHGLAGSKDTQYF.

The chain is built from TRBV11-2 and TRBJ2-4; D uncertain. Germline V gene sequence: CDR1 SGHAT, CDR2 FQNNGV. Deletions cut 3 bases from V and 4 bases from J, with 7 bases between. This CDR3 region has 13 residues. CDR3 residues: CASSFAGKNIQYF. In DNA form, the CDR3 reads TGTGCCAGCAGCTTCGCAGGAAAAAACATTCAGTACTTC.

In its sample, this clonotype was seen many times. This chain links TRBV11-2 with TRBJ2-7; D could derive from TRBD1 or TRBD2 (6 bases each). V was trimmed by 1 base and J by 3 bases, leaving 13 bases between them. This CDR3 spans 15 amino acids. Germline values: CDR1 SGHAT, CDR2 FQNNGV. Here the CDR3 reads CASSLGQEGVYEQYF. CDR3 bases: TGTGCCAGCAGCTTAGGGCAGGAGGGGGTCTACGAGCAGTACTTC.

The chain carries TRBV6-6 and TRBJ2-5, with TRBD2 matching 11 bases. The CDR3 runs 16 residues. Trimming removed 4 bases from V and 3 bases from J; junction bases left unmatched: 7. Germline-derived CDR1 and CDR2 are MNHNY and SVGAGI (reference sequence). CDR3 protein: CASSSYPGLAEETQYF. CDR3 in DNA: TGTGCCAGCAGTTCCTATCCGGGACTAGCGGAAGAGACCCAGTACTTC.

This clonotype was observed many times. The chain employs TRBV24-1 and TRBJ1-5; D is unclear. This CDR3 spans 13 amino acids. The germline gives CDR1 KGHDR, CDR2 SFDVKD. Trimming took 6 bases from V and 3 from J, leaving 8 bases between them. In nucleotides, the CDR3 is TGTGCCACCAGTAGGGATGACAATCAGCCCCAGCATTTT. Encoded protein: CATSRDDNQPQHF.

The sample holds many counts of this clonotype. DNA of the CDR3: TGTGCCAGCAGCCTTCGACAGGACTCAAGGAACACTGAAGCTTTCTTT. Protein: CASSLRQDSRNTEAFF. This rearrangement joins TRBV7-9 to TRBJ1-1; a possible D gene is TRBD1 (6 bases). V was shortened by 5 bases and J by 1 base, with 17 bases between the two germline ends. CDR3 length equals 16 residues. The germline CDR1 and CDR2 sequences are SEHNR and FQNEAQ (reference sequence).

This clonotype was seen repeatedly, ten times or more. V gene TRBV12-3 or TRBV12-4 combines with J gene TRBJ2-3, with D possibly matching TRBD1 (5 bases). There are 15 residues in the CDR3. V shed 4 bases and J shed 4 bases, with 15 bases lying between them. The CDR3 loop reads CASSSPSTRADTQYF. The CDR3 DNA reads TGTGCCAGCAGTTCCCCTTCTACCAGGGCAGATACGCAGTATTTT.

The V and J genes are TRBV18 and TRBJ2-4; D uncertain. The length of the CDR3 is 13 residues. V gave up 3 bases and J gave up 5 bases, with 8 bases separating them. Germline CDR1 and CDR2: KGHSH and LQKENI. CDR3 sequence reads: CASSPGYQNIQYF. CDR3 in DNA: TGTGCCAGCTCACCGGGCTACCAAAACATTCAGTACTTC.

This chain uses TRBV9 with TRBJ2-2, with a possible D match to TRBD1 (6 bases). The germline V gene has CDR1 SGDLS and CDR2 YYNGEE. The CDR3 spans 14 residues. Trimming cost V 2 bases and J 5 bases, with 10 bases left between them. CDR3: CASSVTGNTGELFF. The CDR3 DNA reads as TGTGCCAGCAGCGTGACAGGAAATACCGGGGAGCTGTTTTTT.

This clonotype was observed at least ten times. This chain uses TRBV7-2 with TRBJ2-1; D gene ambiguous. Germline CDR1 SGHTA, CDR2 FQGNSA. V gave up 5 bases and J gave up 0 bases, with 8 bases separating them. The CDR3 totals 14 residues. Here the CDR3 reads CASSKTSSYNEQFF. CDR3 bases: TGTGCCAGCAGCAAGACAAGCTCCTACAATGAGCAGTTCTTC.

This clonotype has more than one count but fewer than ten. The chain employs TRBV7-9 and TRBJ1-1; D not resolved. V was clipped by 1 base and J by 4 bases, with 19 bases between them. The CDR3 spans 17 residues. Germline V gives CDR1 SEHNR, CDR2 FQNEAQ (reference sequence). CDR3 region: CASSLGIGSVRGTEAFF. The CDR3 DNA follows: TGTGCCAGCAGCTTAGGGATTGGCTCGGTTCGGGGCACTGAAGCTTTCTTT.

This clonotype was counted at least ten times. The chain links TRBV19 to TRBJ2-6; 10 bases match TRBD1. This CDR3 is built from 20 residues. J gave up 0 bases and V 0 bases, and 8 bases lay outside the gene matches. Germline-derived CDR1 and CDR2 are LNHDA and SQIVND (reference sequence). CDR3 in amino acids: CASSIDVGQGDHSGANVLTF. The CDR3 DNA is TGTGCCAGTAGTATAGACGTCGGACAGGGGGACCACTCTGGGGCCAACGTCCTGACTTTC.

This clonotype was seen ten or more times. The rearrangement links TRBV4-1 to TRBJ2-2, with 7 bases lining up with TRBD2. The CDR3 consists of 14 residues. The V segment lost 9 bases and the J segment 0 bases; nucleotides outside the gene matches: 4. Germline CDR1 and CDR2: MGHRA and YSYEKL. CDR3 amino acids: CASRDYANTGELFF. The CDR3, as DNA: TGCGCCAGTCGGGACTACGCGAACACCGGGGAGCTGTTTTTT.

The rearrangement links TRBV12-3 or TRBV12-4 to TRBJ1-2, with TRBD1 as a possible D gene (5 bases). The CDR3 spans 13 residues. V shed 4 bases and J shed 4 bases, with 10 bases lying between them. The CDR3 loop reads CASSSGPPYGYTF. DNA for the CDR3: TGTGCCAGCAGTTCAGGGCCCCCCTATGGCTACACCTTC.